These 20 T cell receptor beta chains were all obtained from the same sample, sequenced in a study of cytomegalovirus exposure and HLA in healthy donors. In the PCR, 60 Vbeta and 13 Jbeta primers were used. Sequencing used immunoSEQ multiplex PCR; TCRdb keeps in-frame clones, though not all of them. The sample lists 150,000 to 200,000 clones; approximately 86% were seen once. The source material was PBMCs. Receptors originate from a woman under 30 in good health and CMV-seronegative.

V gene TRBV9 combines with J gene TRBJ2-7; D not certain. The length of the CDR3 is 15 residues. The V gene lost 0 bases and the J gene lost 4 bases, with 14 bases spanning the gap. Germline V gene lookup returns CDR1 SGDLS and CDR2 YYNGEE. The CDR3 here is CASSVGDSRDYEQYF. CDR3 nucleotide sequence: TGTGCCAGCAGCGTAGGAGATAGCAGAGATTACGAGCAGTACTTC.

V usage is TRBV2 and J usage is TRBJ2-1; 7 nucleotides agree with TRBD1. The ends lost 6 bases at V and 9 bases at J; junction bases unmatched: 11. The CDR3 consists of 14 residues. CDR1 is SNHLY and CDR2 is FYNNEI in the germline V gene. The CDR3 region is CASRILQGFGEQFF. The CDR3 DNA follows: TGTGCCAGCAGGATATTACAGGGGTTCGGTGAGCAGTTCTTC.

This chain links TRBV6-5 with TRBJ2-1; 7 bases match TRBD1. CDR1 is MNHEY and CDR2 is SVGAGI in the germline V gene. This CDR3 spans 15 amino acids. Germline trimming cut 6 bases from V and 6 bases from J; bases unmatched to any gene: 11. The CDR3: CASRYRGRMGNEQFF. The DNA for the CDR3 is TGTGCCAGCAGATACAGGGGTAGGATGGGCAATGAGCAGTTCTTC.

The gene calls are TRBV11-2 and TRBJ1-6, with TRBD1 as a possible D gene (6 bases). Germline V CDR1 and CDR2: SGHAT, FQNNGV. V lost 8 bases and J lost 3, with 11 bases in between. This CDR3 is 14 amino acids long. The CDR3: CASGAGVYNSPLHF. The CDR3 DNA is TGTGCCAGCGGCGCAGGGGTCTATAATTCACCCCTCCACTTT.

The chain employs TRBV10-2 and TRBJ1-1; 8 nucleotides agree with TRBD1. The CDR3 sequence is 16 residues long. J was trimmed by 3 bases and V by 6 bases; bases with no gene match: 12. Germline assignment: CDR1 WSHSY and CDR2 SAAADI. The CDR3 region is CASSDIDRGRDTEAFF. The CDR3 bases are TGCGCCAGCAGCGACATCGACAGGGGCCGTGACACTGAAGCTTTCTTT.

The chain is built from TRBV6-1 and TRBJ1-5; D unclear. V lost 1 base, J lost 1 base, and 8 bases lay in between. Per germline, CDR1 MNHNS and CDR2 SASEGT. The CDR3 has 15 amino acids. CDR3 sequence reads: CASSEGPQSNQPQHF. DNA for the CDR3: TGTGCCAGCAGTGAAGGGCCACAGAGCAATCAGCCCCAGCATTTT.

The chain has TRBV7-8 and TRBJ2-7; D is undetermined. Trimming pared 4 bases from V and 3 bases from J, leaving 10 bases between. This CDR3 spans 13 amino acids. Germline V gene data show CDR1 as SGHVS and CDR2 as FQNEAQ. DNA of the CDR3: TGTGCCAGCAGCTCCCTACCGAGCTACGAGCAGTACTTC. This gives the protein CASSSLPSYEQYF.

The chain is built from TRBV9 and TRBJ1-3; D is unclear. In germline, CDR1 is SGDLS, CDR2 YYNGEE. The length of the CDR3 is 15 residues. The V end was cut by 4 bases, the J end by 2 bases, with 13 bases between. CDR3 amino acids: CASSNAGGAGNTIYF. The CDR3 nucleotides read TGTGCCAGCAGCAATGCGGGAGGCGCTGGAAACACCATATATTTT.

The chain joins TRBV5-4 to TRBJ2-4, with TRBD2 matching 9 bases. The V gene end was trimmed by 0 bases and the J gene end by 8 bases; junction bases not matched to a gene: 6. The length of the CDR3 is 15 residues. Germline V gene data show CDR1 as SGHNT and CDR2 as YYREEE (reference sequence). CDR3 loop: CASSLGLADGDIQYF. The DNA of the CDR3 is TGTGCCAGCAGCTTGGGACTAGCGGATGGAGACATTCAGTACTTC.

The rearrangement links TRBV5-6 to TRBJ1-6; D not certain. The V gene lost 0 bases and the J gene lost 11 bases, with 12 bases spanning the gap. The CDR3 consists of 14 residues. The germline V gene encodes CDR1 SGHDT and CDR2 YYEEEE. The CDR3 DNA sequence: TGTGCCAGCAGCTTGGTTACACCGGGTGCACCCCTCCACTTT. This codes for CASSLVTPGAPLHF. Based on the CDR3 plus reference TRBV5-6 and TRBJ1-6, the full variable domain is DAGVTQSPTHLIKTRGQQVTLRCSPKSGHDTVSWYQQALGQGPQFIFQYYEEEERQRGNFPDRFSGHQFPNYSSELNVNALLLGDSALYLCASSLVTPGAPLHFGNGTRLTVT.

This chain uses TRBV10-1 with TRBJ2-2; 13 bases are shared with TRBD2. Germline trimming cut 4 bases from V and 6 bases from J; bases unmatched to any gene: 8. The CDR3 covers 17 residues. Germline CDR1 and CDR2: WNHNN and SYGVQD (reference sequence). DNA of the CDR3: TGCGCCAGCAGTGCACTAGCGGGAGGGGCAGTGTCCGGGGAGCTGTTTTTT. The encoded protein is CASSALAGGAVSGELFF.

This rearrangement joins TRBV19 to TRBJ1-2; 7 bases agree with TRBD1. V gave up 3 bases and J gave up 4 bases; unmatched junction bases: 14. Looked up from germline, CDR1 is LNHDA and CDR2 is SQIVND (reference sequence). This CDR3 spans 17 amino acids. CDR3 coding DNA: TGTGCCAGTAGTATGCCTCTTGGGCAGGGGGACCGCTATGGCTACACCTTC. As protein: CASSMPLGQGDRYGYTF. Based on the CDR3 plus reference TRBV19 and TRBJ1-2, the full variable domain is DGGITQSPKYLFRKEGQNVTLSCEQNLNHDAMYWYRQDPGQGLRLIYYSQIVNDFQKGDIAEGYSVSREKKESFPLTVTSAQKNPTAFYLCASSMPLGQGDRYGYTFGSGTRLTVV.

This sequence joins TRBV7-9 and TRBJ2-1; 7 bases are shared with TRBD1. CDR3 length equals 15 residues. The V segment lost 4 bases and the J segment 2 bases; nucleotides outside the gene matches: 5. Germline CDR1 reads SEHNR; CDR2 reads FQNEAQ (reference sequence). DNA for the CDR3: TGTGCCAGCAGCTCTCCGGGACAGCCCTACAATGAGCAGTTCTTC. It codes for CASSSPGQPYNEQFF.

The chain has TRBV28 and TRBJ2-1; 12 bases map to TRBD2. Germline assignment: CDR1 MDHEN and CDR2 SYDVKM. With 6 bases clipped from V and 6 bases from J, the junction kept 6 bases outside the gene matches. This CDR3 region has 15 residues. The CDR3 reads CASSSPSGGGNEQFF. CDR3 in DNA: TGTGCCAGCAGCTCCCCTAGCGGGGGGGGCAATGAGCAGTTCTTC.

This rearrangement joins TRBV6-6 to TRBJ2-7; D is possibly TRBD2 (5 bases). This CDR3 comprises 15 residues. Trimming removed 8 bases at V and 6 bases at J, with 23 bases between. Germline CDR1 MNHNY, CDR2 SVGAGI (reference sequence). This CDR3 is CASHRRGLAVFEQYF. CDR3 bases: TGTGCCAGCCACCGACGAGGCCTAGCAGTCTTCGAGCAGTACTTC.

In its sample, this clone was seen once. As DNA, the CDR3 is TGTGCCAGCAGCTCCCAGGGTGATCAGCCCCAGCATTTT. Amino acid sequence: CASSSQGDQPQHF. J is TRBJ1-5 and V is TRBV7-2; TRBD1 is a possible D gene (5 bases). With 4 bases removed from V and 5 bases from J, the gap between germline ends came to 9 bases. Germline-derived CDR1 and CDR2 are SGHTA and FQGNSA. This CDR3 has 13 residues.

This sequence joins TRBV19 and TRBJ1-2, with 7 bases matching TRBD1. This CDR3 has 14 amino acids. The germline V gene has CDR1 LNHDA and CDR2 SQIVND (reference sequence). The junction had 7 bases not matched to a gene; V was cut back by 6 bases and J by 3 bases. In DNA, the CDR3 is TGTGCCAGTAGCGCGACAGGGCCTTACTATGGCTACACCTTC. Translated, it gives CASSATGPYYGYTF. The variable domain in full, with the rest retrieved from reference TRBV19 and TRBJ1-2, is DGGITQSPKYLFRKEGQNVTLSCEQNLNHDAMYWYRQDPGQGLRLIYYSQIVNDFQKGDIAEGYSVSREKKESFPLTVTSAQKNPTAFYLCASSATGPYYGYTFGSGTRLTVV.

This chain connects TRBV5-8 to TRBJ1-5, with 9 bases fitting TRBD1. Germline V gives CDR1 SGHTS, CDR2 YDEGEE. V lost 5 bases and J lost 6; bases outside the gene matches: 3. The CDR3 runs to 13 residues. The CDR3 sequence is CASRRTGVQPQHF. The CDR3 coding sequence is TGTGCCAGCAGACGGACAGGGGTTCAGCCCCAGCATTTT.

To note about this clone: At one boundary the junction diverges from the germline segment, which might be a read error. The rearrangement links TRBV12-5 to TRBJ1-1; no firm D call. CDR1 is LGHNT, CDR2 FRNRAP, per germline. CDR3 length equals 12 residues. The CDR3 DNA reads TGTGCTAGTGGATACGCGGCCCCCCCGGGGATCTTT. Residues: CASGYAAPPGIF.

This clone was recorded once. Here the CDR3 reads CASSFGGRAGPQHF. The CDR3, as DNA: TGTGCCAGCAGTTTCGGCGGGAGGGCCGGGCCCCAGCATTTT. The chain couples TRBV28 to TRBJ1-5; D gene uncertain. The V gene's germline CDR1 is MDHEN and CDR2 SYDVKM. The V gene lost 3 bases and the J gene lost 9 bases, with 15 bases spanning the gap. The CDR3 runs 14 residues.